This T cell receptor (beta chain) derives from a study of T-cell reconstitution after alpha-beta-depleted transplantation in children (dated by TCRdb to the mid-2010s). Background for the entire study: The study quantitatively tracked T-cell immune reconstitution after TCRalphabeta/CD19-depleted allogeneic hematopoietic cell transplantation in children using TCR repertoire profiling.

Libraries were built with PCR. Reads for this sample came from an Illumina HiSeq 2500. Molecular barcoding was employed in the preparation of TCR libraries, with unique molecular identifiers being used to normalize TCRbeta repertoire quantification. TCRdb passed the public sequencing reads through fastp at Q25 and MiXCR, retaining productive beta sequences. Every CDR3 protein is listed once, alongside the most common genes and DNA of its rows. The sample table shows nearly 350,000 distinct CDR3 sequences, and 15% to 20% are seen once. Together, the top ten hold roughly 40% of the sample. With respect to this clonotype: Its antigen has not been determined. Base qualities were left out, and no much larger clone turns up one base away.

The treatment or condition label for this specimen denotes: allogeneic hematopoietic cell transplantation with graft depleted of TCRalphabeta T cells and CD19 B cells. Transplant recipients were children who received TCRalphabeta/CD19-depleted allogeneic hematopoietic cell grafts. What the work shows at the level of the full study, not this receptor alone: Hyperexpanded clone frequencies declined over subsequent months; after one year, T-cell counts and TCRbeta diversity were mostly attributed to newly produced T cells. In some patients, high TCRbeta diversity at day 60 was attributed to recipient T cells and intrathymic progenitors that had survived conditioning. The apparently early alphabetaT-cell count recovery about two months after transplant was reportedly dependent on only several hundred rapidly expanded clones derived from non-depleted graft cells.

From the cysteine up to the phenylalanine, the CDR3 has a length of 15 residues. The sequence is cut down to CDR3 DNA, 45 bases in frame from base 1. The germline V gene supplies CDR1 SGHRS and CDR2 YFSETQ. The V end gives up 4 bases and the J end 4 bases, leaving 6 bases in the junction not matched to a gene. Sequenced material: PBMCs, mostly from graft donor cells, taken 360 days after TCRalphabeta/CD19-depleted stem cell transplant. This clonotype originated in a male patient aged 2-10 years who had a stem cell transplant for acute lymphoblastic leukemia, so the T cells may come from the graft donor. The V gene is TRBV5-1 and the J gene is TRBJ1-1; a stretch of 11 junction bases matches TRBD1. The CDR3 here reads CASSPPGQGVTEAFF. The sequenced DNA is TGCGCCAGCAGCCCCCCGGGACAGGGGGTCACTGAAGCTTTCTTT.